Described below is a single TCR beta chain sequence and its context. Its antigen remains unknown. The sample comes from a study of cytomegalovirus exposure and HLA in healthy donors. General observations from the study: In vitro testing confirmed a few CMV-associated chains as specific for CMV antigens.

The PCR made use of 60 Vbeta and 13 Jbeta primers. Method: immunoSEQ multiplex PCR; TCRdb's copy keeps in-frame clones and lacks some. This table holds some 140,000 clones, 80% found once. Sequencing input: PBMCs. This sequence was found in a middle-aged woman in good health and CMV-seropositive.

Written as DNA, the CDR3 is TGTGCCAGCAGCGAGGGACTAGCGGACACAGATACGCAGTATTTT. Encoded protein: CASSEGLADTDTQYF. V gene TRBV11-3 combines with J gene TRBJ2-3; TRBD2 matches at 11 bases. The V and J ends lost 5 bases and 2 bases, in that order; junction bases with no gene match: 3. This CDR3 has 15 residues. Germline loops: CDR1 SGHNT, CDR2 YENEEA.